This entry lists 21 T cell receptor beta chains sequenced from one sample in a study of Ad26.COV2.S vaccination and SARS-CoV-2 variants. Repertoires were generated with immunoSEQ multiplex PCR, while TCRdb's copy carries only in-frame clones and drops some. The sample records 300,000 to 350,000 clones, 75% to 90% being singletons. This sample's treatment: about 20 received Ad26.COV2.S at low or high dose, single or two shots; 5 received placebo; per-sample allocation not given. Repertoires come from day 63 after the first vaccine or placebo injection. The material sequenced was peripheral blood, taken in a trial of Ad26.COV2.S vaccine versus placebo. These receptor sequences come from a person between 18 and 65 years old who received the Ad26.COV2.S COVID-19 vaccine or a placebo.

The chain couples TRBV12-5 to TRBJ1-4, with D uncertain. The V end was cut by 1 base, the J end by 7 bases, with 7 bases between. Germline CDR1 LGHNT, CDR2 FRNRAP. The CDR3 totals 13 residues. Written as DNA, the CDR3 is TGTGCTAGTGGTTTGGATCTAGGTGAAAAACTGTTTTTT. Translating gives CASGLDLGEKLFF.

This clone was recorded once. The V and J genes are TRBV7-2 and TRBJ2-7; 7 bases align to TRBD1. V dropped 4 bases and J dropped 2; count of bases not matched to a gene: 8. CDR1 and CDR2 from the germline V gene are SGHTA and FQGNSA. The CDR3 runs 15 residues. CDR3 in amino acids: CASSSIRDSPYEQYF. The DNA of the CDR3 is TGTGCCAGCAGCTCAATCCGGGACAGCCCCTACGAGCAGTACTTC.

The chain recombines TRBV9 with TRBJ2-1, with 11 nucleotides matching TRBD2. The CDR3 consists of 15 residues. Per the germline V gene, CDR1 is SGDLS and CDR2 is YYNGEE. V lost 3 bases to trimming and J lost 6 bases; unmatched junction nucleotides: 5. As DNA, the CDR3 is TGTGCCAGCAGCGCCCCTAGCGGGGGGTTCAATGAGCAGTTCTTC. Translating gives CASSAPSGGFNEQFF.

The chain has TRBV11-2 and TRBJ2-3; 9 bases fit TRBD2. The ends lost 6 bases at V and 0 bases at J; junction bases unmatched: 4. The CDR3 length is 15 residues. The germline V gene has CDR1 SGHAT and CDR2 FQNNGV. The CDR3 DNA sequence: TGTGCCAGCAGGGGGACTAGCCTTAGCACAGATACGCAGTATTTT. Translated: CASRGTSLSTDTQYF.

This chain joins TRBV3-1 (or the pseudogene TRBV3-2) and TRBJ1-1; D is ambiguous. Germline V lookup: CDR1 LGHDT, CDR2 YNNKEL (reference sequence). V was clipped by 0 bases and J by 3 bases, with 11 bases between them. The CDR3 totals 15 residues. This CDR3 is CASSQDGGSYTEAFF. DNA for the CDR3: TGTGCCAGCAGCCAAGATGGTGGGAGTTACACTGAAGCTTTCTTT.

The J gene is TRBJ1-2, the V gene TRBV28; the D is unclear. The CDR3 sequence is 12 residues long. V lost 5 bases and J 4 bases, leaving 8 bases between the germline ends. CDR1 is MDHEN, CDR2 SYDVKM, per germline. CDR3 nucleotides: TGTGCCAGCAGTGCGATTAGCTATGGCTACACCTTC. This encodes CASSAISYGYTF.

The chain combines TRBV4-1 with TRBJ1-1; no clear D gene. This CDR3 contains 16 residues. Trimming removed 3 bases at V and 1 base at J, with 15 bases between. Germline V gives CDR1 MGHRA, CDR2 YSYEKL. The CDR3 spells CASSHTLSSANTEAFF. The CDR3 nucleotides are TGCGCCAGCAGCCACACACTCTCTTCCGCGAACACTGAAGCTTTCTTT.

The V call is TRBV3-1 (or the pseudogene TRBV3-2), the J call TRBJ1-1; the D gene is possibly TRBD1 (5 bases). Germline V gene data show CDR1 as LGHDT and CDR2 as YNNKEL (reference sequence). V shed 5 bases and J shed 2 bases, with 12 bases lying between them. The CDR3 is made up of 14 amino acids. CDR3 sequence reads: CASSGARTNTEAFF. The CDR3 region has the DNA TGTGCCAGCAGCGGGGCTAGGACAAACACTGAAGCTTTCTTT.

The J gene is TRBJ2-1, the V gene TRBV24-1; 7 nucleotides line up with TRBD2. Germline assignment: CDR1 KGHDR and CDR2 SFDVKD. There are 12 residues in the CDR3. V dropped 12 bases and J dropped 7; count of bases not matched to a gene: 8. The CDR3 reads CASGGTGNEQFF. CDR3 DNA sequence: TGTGCCTCCGGGGGGACCGGGAATGAGCAGTTCTTC.

This clone was picked up a small number of times. The chain recombines TRBV3-1 (or the pseudogene TRBV3-2) with TRBJ2-7, with 10 nucleotides matching TRBD2. This CDR3 spans 16 amino acids. Germline-derived CDR1 and CDR2 are LGHDT and YNNKEL (reference sequence). Unmatched junction bases numbered 7, after V lost 1 base and J lost 4 bases. The CDR3 sequence: CASSQALAGALYEQYF. The CDR3, as DNA: TGTGCCAGCAGCCAAGCCCTAGCGGGGGCCCTTTACGAGCAGTACTTC.

The CDR3 reads CASSQVYLNEKLFF. In nucleotides, the CDR3 is TGCGCCAGCAGCCAAGTGTATCTTAATGAAAAACTGTTTTTT. The rearrangement uses TRBV4-3 and TRBJ1-4; D is undetermined. Germline V gene lookup returns CDR1 LGHNA and CDR2 YSLEER. This CDR3 has 14 amino acids. Trimming removed 1 base from V and 4 bases from J, with 7 bases in between.

The count of this clone is one. The rearrangement links TRBV15 to TRBJ1-1; 7 bases align to TRBD1. The CDR3 spans 14 residues. The ends lost 1 base at V and 3 bases at J; junction bases unmatched: 2. CDR1 is LNHNV and CDR2 is YYDKDF in the germline V gene (reference sequence). In DNA, the CDR3 is TGTGCCACCAGCAGAGTCGGGACAGACACTGAAGCTTTCTTT. Amino acid sequence: CATSRVGTDTEAFF.

The chain recombines TRBV7-2 with TRBJ2-2; D gene unclear. The V gene lost 7 bases and the J gene lost 4 bases, with 13 bases spanning the gap. This CDR3 spans 14 amino acids. CDR1 is SGHTA, CDR2 FQGNSA, per germline. The CDR3 here is CASNRRIGTGELFF. For the CDR3, the DNA is TGTGCCAGCAACCGGCGAATAGGCACCGGGGAGCTGTTTTTT.

The chain combines TRBV3-1 (or the pseudogene TRBV3-2) with TRBJ1-5; D gene unclear. V shed 0 bases and J shed 11 bases, with 20 bases lying between them. Germline V gene lookup returns CDR1 LGHDT and CDR2 YNNKEL (reference sequence). This CDR3 comprises 16 residues. The CDR3 sequence is CASSQDFPGGSGAQHF. For the CDR3, the DNA is TGTGCCAGCAGCCAAGATTTCCCGGGCGGATCCGGTGCCCAGCATTTT.

The chain combines TRBV10-1 with TRBJ2-1, with a tentative D call TRBD1 (6 bases). Per the germline V gene, CDR1 is WNHNN and CDR2 is SYGVQD (reference sequence). This CDR3 is 13 amino acids long. V gave up 0 bases and J gave up 8 bases, with 8 bases separating them. CDR3 nucleotide sequence: TGCGCCAGCAGTGAGTCTCGGACAGATGAGCAGTTCTTC. Its translation: CASSESRTDEQFF.

The rearrangement joins TRBV6-5 to TRBJ1-5; D remains ambiguous. Germline CDR1 reads MNHEY; CDR2 reads SVGAGI. CDR3 size: 14 residues. Deletions cut 1 base from V and 3 bases from J, with 7 bases between. The CDR3 DNA reads as TGTGCCAGCAGTTACTTACGAGACAATCAGCCCCAGCATTTT. The encoded protein is CASSYLRDNQPQHF.

The chain couples TRBV6-1 to TRBJ2-1; TRBD2 might be the D (5 bases). This CDR3 contains 15 residues. With 3 bases removed from V and 0 bases from J, the gap between germline ends came to 9 bases. Per the germline V gene, CDR1 is MNHNS and CDR2 is SASEGT. The CDR3 region is CASSDAGDSYNEQFF. As DNA, the CDR3 is TGTGCCAGCAGTGATGCGGGTGACTCCTACAATGAGCAGTTCTTC.

V and J are TRBV11-3 and TRBJ2-2; tentatively, D is TRBD2 (5 bases). V was pared by 0 bases and J by 4 bases, with 9 bases between. Germline V CDR1 and CDR2: SGHNT, YENEEA. There are 15 residues in the CDR3. The CDR3 region is CASSLEPGSTGELFF. CDR3 coding DNA: TGTGCCAGCAGCTTAGAGCCGGGGTCCACCGGGGAGCTGTTTTTT.

The chain has TRBV27 and TRBJ2-4; 9 bases agree with TRBD1. Germline V gene sequence: CDR1 MNHEY, CDR2 SMNVEV (reference sequence). With 6 bases clipped from V and 6 bases from J, the junction kept 3 bases outside the gene matches. The CDR3 length is 13 residues. The CDR3 region is CASSQDRGNIQYF. In DNA, the CDR3 is TGTGCCAGCAGCCAGGACAGGGGAAACATTCAGTACTTC.

J is TRBJ2-1 and V is TRBV28; D tentatively fits TRBD1 or TRBD2 (7 bases each). Trimming removed 5 bases from V and 2 bases from J, with 13 bases in between. CDR3 size: 15 residues. Looked up from germline, CDR1 is MDHEN and CDR2 is SYDVKM. CDR3 loop: CASSQPGGAYNEQFF. The DNA for the CDR3 is TGTGCCAGCAGTCAACCAGGGGGGGCCTACAATGAGCAGTTCTTC.

V usage is TRBV6-6 and J usage is TRBJ2-7; 8 nucleotides line up with TRBD1. This CDR3 is 15 amino acids long. With V trimmed by 6 bases and J by 5 bases, 12 bases remained unmatched. Germline loops: CDR1 MNHNY, CDR2 SVGAGI (reference sequence). CDR3 bases: TGTGCCAGCAGCCTGACCGGGACAGGTGGTGACGAGCAGTACGTC. This translates into CASSLTGTGGDEQYV.